The T cell receptor beta chain described here comes from a study of blood T cells in healthy people across ages. A second PCR, run for roughly 7 to 11 cycles, used a sample-barcoded 5' primer plus a J-beta primer mix. Each cDNA molecule was tagged by a template-switch adaptor that had 12 random nucleotides. One entry per CDR3 protein, called by TCRdb with MiXCR from the 5' RACE reads. Seen here are more than 800,000 distinct CDR3 sequences, 40% to 55% observed once, and the top ten hold approximately 17%. Whole-study results and caveats: There were more naive CD4+ cells and higher diversity in long-lived donors than in aged donors.

Comment on this clonotype: What it binds is unknown.

The CDR3 runs 12 residues. The germline CDR1 and CDR2 sequences are DFQATT and SNEGSKA (reference sequence). Trimming removed 6 bases from V and 3 bases from J, with 11 bases in between. The TCR sequence derives from an older woman in good health. The chain joins TRBV20-1 to TRBJ1-2; tentatively, D is TRBD1 (6 bases). Material for sequencing was blood. The CDR3 region has the DNA TGCAGTGCGCACAGGGTGGACTATGGCTACACCTTC. It encodes CSAHRVDYGYTF.